The source of this T cell receptor beta chain is a study of CD8 T cells in ankylosing spondylitis. V gave up 3 bases and J gave up 3 bases, with 7 bases separating them. Germline CDR1 reads SEHNR; CDR2 reads FQNEAQ (reference sequence). The CDR3 sequence is 13 residues long. Via MiXCR, TCRdb re-called the 5' RACE reads, giving one row per CDR3 protein. This sample carries under 300,000 distinct CDR3 sequences, more than 9% of them seen once, and the ten largest clones take 2.6%. Whole-study results and caveats: Within matched ankylosing spondylitis synovial fluid, disease-linked clones were reportedly significantly enriched. Roughly eight highly homologous variants made up a TCR beta motif that seemed to typify ankylosing spondylitis blood. Disease-linked clones were found to be CD8+ and relatively rare in peripheral blood. In the blood and synovial fluid of reactive arthritis, some motif variants had been previously reported.

This clonotype was observed many times. No antigen is known for it. Sequencing input: blood, either unsorted or a sorted T cell fraction (not recorded which). The V call is TRBV7-9, the J call TRBJ2-3; D is possibly TRBD1 (6 bases). This clonotype was obtained from a male donor with ankylosing spondylitis or in good health (not recorded which). CDR3 in amino acids: CASSLDSTDTQYF. The DNA of the CDR3 is TGTGCCAGCAGCTTGGACAGTACAGATACGCAGTATTTT.